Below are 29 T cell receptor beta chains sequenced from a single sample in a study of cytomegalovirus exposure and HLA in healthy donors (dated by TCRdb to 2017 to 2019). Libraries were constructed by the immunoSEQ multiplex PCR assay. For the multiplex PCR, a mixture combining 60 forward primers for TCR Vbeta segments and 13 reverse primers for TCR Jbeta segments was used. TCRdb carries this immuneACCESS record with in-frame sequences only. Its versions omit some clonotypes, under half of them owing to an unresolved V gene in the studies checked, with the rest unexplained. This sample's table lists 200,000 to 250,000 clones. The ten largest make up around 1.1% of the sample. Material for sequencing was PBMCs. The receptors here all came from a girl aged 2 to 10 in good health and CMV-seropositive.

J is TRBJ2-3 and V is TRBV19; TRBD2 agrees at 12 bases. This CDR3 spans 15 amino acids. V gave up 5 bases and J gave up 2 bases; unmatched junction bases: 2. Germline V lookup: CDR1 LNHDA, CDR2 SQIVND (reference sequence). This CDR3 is CASSSSGRATDTQYF. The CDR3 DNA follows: TGTGCCAGTAGTTCTAGCGGGAGGGCCACAGATACGCAGTATTTT.

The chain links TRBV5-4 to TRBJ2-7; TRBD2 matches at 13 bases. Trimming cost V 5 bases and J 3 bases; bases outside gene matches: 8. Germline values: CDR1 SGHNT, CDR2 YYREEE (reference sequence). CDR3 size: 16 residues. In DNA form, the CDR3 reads TGTGCCAGCAGTCCCAGGACTAGCGGGAGCCGCTACGAGCAGTACTTC. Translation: CASSPRTSGSRYEQYF.

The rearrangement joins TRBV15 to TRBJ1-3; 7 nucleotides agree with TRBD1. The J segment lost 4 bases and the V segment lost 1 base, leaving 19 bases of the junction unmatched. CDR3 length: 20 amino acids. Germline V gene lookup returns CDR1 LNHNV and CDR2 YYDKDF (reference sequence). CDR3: CATSRGALGTAWGGGNTIYF. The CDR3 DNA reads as TGTGCCACCAGCAGAGGTGCCCTCGGGACAGCCTGGGGTGGAGGAAACACCATATATTTT.

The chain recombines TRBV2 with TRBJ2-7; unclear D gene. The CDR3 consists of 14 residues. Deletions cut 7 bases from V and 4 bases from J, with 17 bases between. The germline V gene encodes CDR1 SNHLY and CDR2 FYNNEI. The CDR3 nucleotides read TGTGCCAGCAAGAAGGAGAGACTGGTTTACGAGCAGTACTTC. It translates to CASKKERLVYEQYF.

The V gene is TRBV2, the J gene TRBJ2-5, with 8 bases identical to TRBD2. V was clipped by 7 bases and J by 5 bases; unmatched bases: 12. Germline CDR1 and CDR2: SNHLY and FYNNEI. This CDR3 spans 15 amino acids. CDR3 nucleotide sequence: TGTGCCAGCATGAGTGGGCTAGCGGGCTGGGAGACCCAGTACTTC. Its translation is CASMSGLAGWETQYF.

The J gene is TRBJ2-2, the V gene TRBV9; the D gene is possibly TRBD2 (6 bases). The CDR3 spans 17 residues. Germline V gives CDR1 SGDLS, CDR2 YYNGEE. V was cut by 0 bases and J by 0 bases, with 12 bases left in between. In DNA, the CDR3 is TGTGCCAGCAGCGTAGACCCGGGAGTGACGAACACCGGGGAGCTGTTTTTT. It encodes CASSVDPGVTNTGELFF.

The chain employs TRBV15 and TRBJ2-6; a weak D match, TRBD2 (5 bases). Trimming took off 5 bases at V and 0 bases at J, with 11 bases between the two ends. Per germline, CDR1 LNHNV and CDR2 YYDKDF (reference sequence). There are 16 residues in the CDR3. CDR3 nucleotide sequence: TGTGCCACCAGCGCAGAGGGAAGCTCTGGGGCCAACGTCCTGACTTTC. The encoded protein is CATSAEGSSGANVLTF. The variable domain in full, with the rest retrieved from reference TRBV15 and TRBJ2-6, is DAMVIQNPRYQVTQFGKPVTLSCSQTLNHNVMYWYQQKSSQAPKLLFHYYDKDFNNEADTPDNFQSRRPNTSFCFLDIRSPGLGDTAMYLCATSAEGSSGANVLTFGAGSRLTVL.

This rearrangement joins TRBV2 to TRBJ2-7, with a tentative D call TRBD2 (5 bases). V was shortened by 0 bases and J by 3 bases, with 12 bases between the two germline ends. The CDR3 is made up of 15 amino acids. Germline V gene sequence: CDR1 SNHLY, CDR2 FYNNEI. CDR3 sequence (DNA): TGTGCCAGCAGTGAAGCCGAGGGAGCGTACTACGAGCAGTACTTC. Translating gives CASSEAEGAYYEQYF.

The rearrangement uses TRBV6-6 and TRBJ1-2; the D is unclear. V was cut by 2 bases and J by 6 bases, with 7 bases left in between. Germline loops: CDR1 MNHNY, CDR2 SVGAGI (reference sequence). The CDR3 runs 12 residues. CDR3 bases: TGTGCCAGCAGTTACCCCACTGATGGCTACACCTTC. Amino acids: CASSYPTDGYTF.

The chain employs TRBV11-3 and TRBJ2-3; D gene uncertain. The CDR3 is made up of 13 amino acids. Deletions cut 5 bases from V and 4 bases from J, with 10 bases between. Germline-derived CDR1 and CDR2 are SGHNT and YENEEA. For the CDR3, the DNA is TGTGCCAGCAGCAGCAGGTGGGCAGATACGCAGTATTTT. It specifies CASSSRWADTQYF.

CDR3 residues: CASGRTEDEQYF. CDR3 sequence (DNA): TGTGCCAGCGGCCGGACAGAAGACGAGCAGTACTTC. This chain joins TRBV2 and TRBJ2-7, with D perhaps matching TRBD1 (6 bases). Germline V gene data show CDR1 as SNHLY and CDR2 as FYNNEI. V was shortened by 8 bases and J by 5 bases, with 13 bases between the two germline ends. The CDR3 contains 12 residues.

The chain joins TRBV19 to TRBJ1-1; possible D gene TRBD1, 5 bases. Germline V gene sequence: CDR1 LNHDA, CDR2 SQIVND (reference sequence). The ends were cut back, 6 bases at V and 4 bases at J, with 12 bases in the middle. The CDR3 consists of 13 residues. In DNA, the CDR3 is TGTGCCAGTAGACTCGGGGGGGTCACTGAAGCTTTCTTT. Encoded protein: CASRLGGVTEAFF.

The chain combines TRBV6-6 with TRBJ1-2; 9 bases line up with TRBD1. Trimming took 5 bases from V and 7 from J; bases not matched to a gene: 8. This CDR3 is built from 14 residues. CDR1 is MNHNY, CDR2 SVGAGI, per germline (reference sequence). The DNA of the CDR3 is TGTGCCAGCAGTCCCGGGACAGGGTTGCGTGGCTACACCTTC. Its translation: CASSPGTGLRGYTF.

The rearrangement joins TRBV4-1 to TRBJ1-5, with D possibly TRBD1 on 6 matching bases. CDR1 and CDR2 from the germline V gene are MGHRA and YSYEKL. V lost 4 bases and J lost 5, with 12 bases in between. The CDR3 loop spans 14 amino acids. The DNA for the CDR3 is TGCGCCAGCAGCCTACGACAGGAGGATCAGCCCCAGCATTTT. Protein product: CASSLRQEDQPQHF.

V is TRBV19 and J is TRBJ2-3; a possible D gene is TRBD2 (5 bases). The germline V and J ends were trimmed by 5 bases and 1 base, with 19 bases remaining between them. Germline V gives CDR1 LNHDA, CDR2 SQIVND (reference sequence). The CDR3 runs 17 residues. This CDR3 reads CASSARTGPGGTDTQYF. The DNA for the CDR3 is TGTGCCAGTAGTGCTCGAACCGGGCCCGGGGGCACAGATACGCAGTATTTT.

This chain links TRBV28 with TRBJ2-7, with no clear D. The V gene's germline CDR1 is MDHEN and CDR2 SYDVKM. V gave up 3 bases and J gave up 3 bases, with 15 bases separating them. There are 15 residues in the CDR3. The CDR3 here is CASSFGWQENYEQYF. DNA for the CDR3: TGTGCCAGCAGTTTTGGGTGGCAGGAAAACTACGAGCAGTACTTC.

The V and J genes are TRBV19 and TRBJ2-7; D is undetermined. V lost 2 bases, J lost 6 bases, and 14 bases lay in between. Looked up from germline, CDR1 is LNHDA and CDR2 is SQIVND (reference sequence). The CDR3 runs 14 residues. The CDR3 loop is CASSINPKSGEQYF. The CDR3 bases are TGTGCCAGTAGTATAAACCCCAAGTCGGGCGAGCAGTACTTC.

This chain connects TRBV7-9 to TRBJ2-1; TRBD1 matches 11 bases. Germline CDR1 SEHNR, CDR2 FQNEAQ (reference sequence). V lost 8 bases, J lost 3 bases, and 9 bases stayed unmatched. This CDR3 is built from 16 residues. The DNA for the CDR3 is TGTGCCAGCTTCCAAAGGGGACAGGGGGACTACAATGAGCAGTTCTTC. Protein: CASFQRGQGDYNEQFF.

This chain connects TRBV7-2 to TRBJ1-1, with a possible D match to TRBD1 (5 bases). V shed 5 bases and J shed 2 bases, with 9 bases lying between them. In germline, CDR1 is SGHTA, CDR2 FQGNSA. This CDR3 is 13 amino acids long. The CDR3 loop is CASSATVNTEAFF. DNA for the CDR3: TGTGCCAGCAGCGCGACAGTAAACACTGAAGCTTTCTTT.

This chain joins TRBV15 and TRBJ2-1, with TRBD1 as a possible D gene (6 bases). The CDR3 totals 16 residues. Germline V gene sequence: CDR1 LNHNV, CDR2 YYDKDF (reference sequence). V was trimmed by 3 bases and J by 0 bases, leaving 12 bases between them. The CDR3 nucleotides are TGTGCCACCAGCAGTGGACAGCTCGTCTCCTACAATGAGCAGTTCTTC. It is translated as CATSSGQLVSYNEQFF. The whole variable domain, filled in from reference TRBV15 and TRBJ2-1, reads DAMVIQNPRYQVTQFGKPVTLSCSQTLNHNVMYWYQQKSSQAPKLLFHYYDKDFNNEADTPDNFQSRRPNTSFCFLDIRSPGLGDTAMYLCATSSGQLVSYNEQFFGPGTRLTVL.

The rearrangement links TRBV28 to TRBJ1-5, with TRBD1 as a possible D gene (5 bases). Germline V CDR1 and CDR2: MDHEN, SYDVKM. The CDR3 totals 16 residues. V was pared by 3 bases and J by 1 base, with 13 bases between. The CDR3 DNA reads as TGTGCCAGCAGTTTCGGAGGGGCGGGGAGCAATCAGCCCCAGCATTTT. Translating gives CASSFGGAGSNQPQHF.

CDR3 in amino acids: CASSPSPGRFTEAFF. As DNA, the CDR3 is TGTGCCAGCAGCCCCTCCCCTGGCAGGTTCACTGAAGCTTTCTTT. This chain joins TRBV16 and TRBJ1-1; no clear D gene. This CDR3 has 15 amino acids. Trimming took 4 bases from V and 4 from J, leaving 16 bases between them. CDR1 is KGHSY, CDR2 FQNENV, per germline.

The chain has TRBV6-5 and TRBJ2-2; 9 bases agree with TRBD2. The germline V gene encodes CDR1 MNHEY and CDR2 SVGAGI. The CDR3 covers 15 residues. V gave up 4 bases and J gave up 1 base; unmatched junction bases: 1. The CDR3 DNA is TGTGCCAGCAGTTCACTAGCGGGGAACACCGGGGAGCTGTTTTTT. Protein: CASSSLAGNTGELFF.

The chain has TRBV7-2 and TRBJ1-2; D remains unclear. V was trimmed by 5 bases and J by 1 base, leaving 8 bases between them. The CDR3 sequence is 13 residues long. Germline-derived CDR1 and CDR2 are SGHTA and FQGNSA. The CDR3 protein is CASSKSFNYGYTF. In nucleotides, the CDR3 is TGTGCCAGCAGCAAATCCTTTAACTATGGCTACACCTTC.

CDR3 loop: CASSNQGIYEQYF. The CDR3 region has the DNA TGTGCCAGCAGTAACCAGGGCATATACGAGCAGTACTTC. J is TRBJ2-7 and V is TRBV6-5, with D maybe TRBD1 (5 bases). The CDR3 is made up of 13 amino acids. Germline CDR1 reads MNHEY; CDR2 reads SVGAGI. With 5 bases removed from V and 4 bases from J, the gap between germline ends came to 12 bases.

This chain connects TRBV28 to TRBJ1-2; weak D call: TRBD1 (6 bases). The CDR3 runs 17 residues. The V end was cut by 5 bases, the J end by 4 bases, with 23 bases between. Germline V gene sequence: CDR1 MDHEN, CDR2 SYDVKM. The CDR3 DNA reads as TGTGCCAGCAGTCCAACACAGGGCAGACAGACTCCCTATGGCTACACCTTC. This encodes CASSPTQGRQTPYGYTF.

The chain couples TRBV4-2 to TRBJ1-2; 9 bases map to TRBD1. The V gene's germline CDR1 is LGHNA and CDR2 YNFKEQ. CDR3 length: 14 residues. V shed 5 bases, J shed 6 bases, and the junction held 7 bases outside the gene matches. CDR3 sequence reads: CASSSRTGEDGYTF. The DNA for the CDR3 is TGTGCCAGCAGCTCAAGGACAGGGGAAGATGGCTACACCTTC.

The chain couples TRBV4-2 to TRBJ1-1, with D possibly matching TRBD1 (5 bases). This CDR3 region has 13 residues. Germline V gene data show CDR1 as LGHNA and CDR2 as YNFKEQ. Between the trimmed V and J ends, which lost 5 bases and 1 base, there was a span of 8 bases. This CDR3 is CASSLGQNTEAFF. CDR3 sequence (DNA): TGTGCCAGCAGCTTAGGACAGAACACTGAAGCTTTCTTT.

This CDR3 reads CASSLSGRTDTQYF. The CDR3 DNA follows: TGTGCCAGCAGCCTTAGCGGACGCACAGATACGCAGTATTTT. The chain couples TRBV9 to TRBJ2-3, with D possibly being TRBD2 (6 bases). The V end was cut by 4 bases, the J end by 1 base, with 10 bases between. Germline CDR1 and CDR2: SGDLS and YYNGEE. The CDR3 covers 14 residues.